This passage covers 20 T cell receptor beta chains from one sample sequenced in a study of CD8+ T cells in alopecia areata. RNA extraction was followed by reverse transcription into cDNA, which acted as the sequencing template. Profiling relied on immunoSEQ multiplex PCR, and the TCRdb table lists in-frame clones only, not all of them. The table includes 65,000 to 95,000 clones, roughly half detected once. The sequenced sample consisted of NKG2D-high CD8+ T cells sorted from blood. These receptors were obtained from a human donor with alopecia areata.

This clone was counted only a few times. The chain combines TRBV29-1 with TRBJ2-7, with TRBD1 matching over 10 bases. This CDR3 spans 12 amino acids. V trimming: 6 bases; J trimming: 6 bases; junction bases outside the gene matches: 5. Germline values: CDR1 SQVTM, CDR2 ANQGSEA. The CDR3 sequence is CSVDRGRSEQYF. The CDR3 DNA follows: TGCAGCGTCGACAGGGGGCGTAGCGAGCAGTACTTC.

The chain couples TRBV10-3 to TRBJ2-7; the D is unclear. The V end lost 11 bases, the J end lost 3 bases, and 11 bases lay between the germline ends. Germline CDR1 and CDR2: ENHRY and SYGVKD. This CDR3 spans 11 amino acids. The CDR3 bases are TGTGCCTCTCAGGCCGGCTACGAGCAGTACTTC. Protein: CASQAGYEQYF.

The chain links TRBV5-4 to TRBJ2-7, with D perhaps matching TRBD2 (6 bases). Germline loops: CDR1 SGHNT, CDR2 YYREEE (reference sequence). The CDR3 length is 13 residues. Between the trimmed V and J ends, which lost 4 bases and 3 bases, there was a span of 11 bases. In DNA form, the CDR3 reads TGTGCCAGCAGCGTACCCGGGAGCTACGAGCAGTACTTC. Translating it yields CASSVPGSYEQYF. The full variable domain, rest sourced from reference TRBV5-4 and TRBJ2-7, is ETGVTQSPTHLIKTRGQQVTLRCSSQSGHNTVSWYQQALGQGPQFIFQYYREEENGRGNFPPRFSGLQFPNYSSELNVNALELDDSALYLCASSVPGSYEQYFGPGTRLTVT.

The genes are TRBV29-1 and TRBJ1-1, with a weak D call TRBD1 (6 bases). CDR1 and CDR2 from the germline V gene are SQVTM and ANQGSEA. There are 13 residues in the CDR3. Trimming cost V 7 bases and J 0 bases, with 12 bases left between them. CDR3 nucleotides: TGCAGCGCTGAGGACAGTTTGAACACTGAAGCTTTCTTT. It specifies CSAEDSLNTEAFF.

This clone turned up a few times. The V gene is TRBV29-1, the J gene TRBJ1-1; D perhaps matches TRBD1 (5 bases). Germline V gene lookup returns CDR1 SQVTM and CDR2 ANQGSEA. V lost 2 bases, J lost 4 bases, and 14 bases lay in between. CDR3 length: 14 amino acids. CDR3 nucleotides: TGCAGCGTTGAAACCGGGGGGGAGAGCACTGAAGCTTTCTTT. It codes for CSVETGGESTEAFF. Full variable domain (remainder filled in from reference TRBV29-1 and TRBJ1-1): SAVISQKPSRDICQRGTSLTIQCQVDSQVTMMFWYRQQPGQSLTLIATANQGSEATYESGFVIDKFPISRPNLTFSTLTVSNMSPEDSSIYLCSVETGGESTEAFFGQGTRLTVV.

This chain connects TRBV14 to TRBJ2-7; D ambiguous. Trimming removed 4 bases at V and 2 bases at J, with 9 bases between. The CDR3 extends over 13 amino acids. CDR1 and CDR2 from the germline V gene are SGHDN and FVKESK. CDR3 nucleotides: TGTGCCAGCAGCCCCCTTGACACCTACGAGCAGTACTTC. Amino acids: CASSPLDTYEQYF.

V and J are TRBV5-6 and TRBJ2-1; D perhaps matches TRBD2 (5 bases). Trimming shortened V by 0 bases and J by 5 bases, and 9 bases separated the two germline ends. Looked up from germline, CDR1 is SGHDT and CDR2 is YYEEEE. This CDR3 has 14 amino acids. The CDR3 loop reads CASSLGLSDNEQFF. CDR3 coding DNA: TGTGCCAGCAGCTTGGGACTATCCGACAATGAGCAGTTCTTC.

This clone has just a few counts. The chain uses TRBV18 and TRBJ2-1, with D unclear. Germline V lookup: CDR1 KGHSH, CDR2 LQKENI. The V gene lost 0 bases and the J gene lost 7 bases, with 13 bases spanning the gap. The CDR3 contains 15 residues. The CDR3 nucleotides are TGTGCCAGCTCACCACCACGGGCAGGCCGGAATGAGCAGTTCTTC. Its translation: CASSPPRAGRNEQFF.

This chain uses TRBV28 with TRBJ2-7; a possible D gene is TRBD2 (6 bases). The V gene's germline CDR1 is MDHEN and CDR2 SYDVKM. The ends were cut back, 5 bases at V and 1 base at J, with 15 bases in the middle. The CDR3 length is 15 residues. The CDR3 sequence: CASSTGTAGSYEQYF. The CDR3 DNA reads as TGTGCCAGCAGTACCGGGACGGCGGGGTCCTACGAGCAGTACTTC.

The genes are TRBV27 and TRBJ1-2, with D possibly TRBD1 on 6 matching bases. The germline CDR1 and CDR2 sequences are MNHEY and SMNVEV (reference sequence). CDR3 size: 15 residues. The ends were cut back, 0 bases at V and 3 bases at J, with 11 bases in the middle. The CDR3 reads CASSLSQGSYYGYTF. The DNA for the CDR3 is TGTGCCAGCAGTTTATCGCAGGGGAGTTACTATGGCTACACCTTC.

The chain has TRBV6-4 and TRBJ1-5; TRBD1 aligns across 7 bases. This CDR3 contains 14 residues. The J segment lost 5 bases and the V segment lost 2 bases, leaving 3 bases of the junction unmatched. Germline lookup yields CDR1 MRHNA and CDR2 SNTAGT. DNA for the CDR3: TGTGCCAGCAGTGACATCAGGGGGGATCAGCCCCAGCATTTT. Amino acids: CASSDIRGDQPQHF.

This chain connects TRBV5-1 to TRBJ2-5; TRBD1 agrees at 8 bases. This CDR3 comprises 15 residues. Germline assignment: CDR1 SGHRS and CDR2 YFSETQ. V lost 1 base, J lost 4 bases, and 6 bases stayed unmatched. CDR3 sequence: CASSLFPGGTETQYF. CDR3 nucleotides: TGCGCCAGCAGCTTGTTTCCAGGGGGCACAGAGACCCAGTACTTC.

The rearrangement uses TRBV27 and TRBJ2-1, with D uncertain. CDR1 is MNHEY and CDR2 is SMNVEV in the germline V gene (reference sequence). The V end was cut by 0 bases, the J end by 3 bases, with 6 bases between. The CDR3 totals 14 residues. The CDR3 DNA follows: TGTGCCAGCAGTTTATCGGATCACTACAATGAGCAGTTCTTC. It is translated as CASSLSDHYNEQFF.

As DNA, the CDR3 is TGTGCCAGCAGCCCCTTTAGCGGGGGGCCTTACAATGAGCAGTTCTTC. Translated, it gives CASSPFSGGPYNEQFF. The chain is built from TRBV7-9 and TRBJ2-1, with TRBD2 identical over 10 bases. The length of the CDR3 is 16 residues. Germline CDR1 is SEHNR and CDR2 is FQNEAQ (reference sequence). The J segment lost 4 bases and the V segment lost 5 bases, leaving 8 bases of the junction unmatched.

This clone was picked up a small number of times. In DNA form, the CDR3 reads TGCAGCGTTGCCACAAGTACTAGCGGGAGGGAACTGAAGATGACCCAGTACTTC. Encoded protein: CSVATSTSGRELKMTQYF. This rearrangement joins TRBV29-1 to TRBJ2-5; 13 bases agree with TRBD2. Germline V gives CDR1 SQVTM, CDR2 ANQGSEA. There are 18 residues in the CDR3. The ends lost 4 bases at V and 7 bases at J; junction bases unmatched: 18.

This chain uses TRBV29-1 with TRBJ2-6, with D possibly matching TRBD1 (6 bases). The CDR3 loop spans 14 amino acids. Germline-derived CDR1 and CDR2 are SQVTM and ANQGSEA. The V gene lost 5 bases and the J gene lost 2 bases, with 10 bases spanning the gap. The CDR3 DNA sequence: TGCAGCGTTTACGACAGGACTGGGGCCAACGTCCTGACTTTC. Its protein product is CSVYDRTGANVLTF.

This clone occurred a few times. V usage is TRBV5-1 and J usage is TRBJ2-3; 11 bases line up with TRBD2. V was clipped by 5 bases and J by 7 bases; unmatched bases: 9. The V gene's germline CDR1 is SGHRS and CDR2 YFSETQ. This CDR3 has 15 amino acids. The CDR3, as DNA: TGCGCCAGCAGAACGGGACTAGCGGTTACCAATACGCAGTATTTT. Translation gives CASRTGLAVTNTQYF.

This clone was recorded a few times. V is TRBV29-1 and J is TRBJ2-7; 8 nucleotides match TRBD2. This CDR3 spans 15 amino acids. Per germline, CDR1 SQVTM and CDR2 ANQGSEA. With 3 bases clipped from V and 2 bases from J, the junction kept 9 bases outside the gene matches. CDR3 residues: CSVELVAGSPYEQYF. Written as DNA, the CDR3 is TGCAGCGTTGAGTTGGTAGCGGGATCTCCCTACGAGCAGTACTTC.

The chain joins TRBV2 to TRBJ2-7, with D perhaps assigned TRBD1 or TRBD2 (6 bases each). V was trimmed by 6 bases and J by 6 bases, leaving 9 bases between them. The CDR3 runs to 11 residues. In germline, CDR1 is SNHLY, CDR2 FYNNEI. For the CDR3, the DNA is TGTGCCAGCAGAGGGGGGTTCGAGCAGTACTTC. This translates into CASRGGFEQYF.

The V and J genes are TRBV12-5 and TRBJ2-7, with D uncertain. This CDR3 has 13 residues. Germline V CDR1 and CDR2: LGHNT, FRNRAP. V was shortened by 7 bases and J by 0 bases, with 10 bases between the two germline ends. The CDR3 sequence: CASAPKVSYEQYF. CDR3 in DNA: TGTGCTAGTGCCCCGAAGGTCTCCTACGAGCAGTACTTC. Full variable domain (remainder filled in from reference TRBV12-5 and TRBJ2-7): DARVTQTPRHKVTEMGQEVTMRCQPILGHNTVFWYRQTMMQGLELLAYFRNRAPLDDSGMPKDRFSAEMPDATLATLKIQPSEPRDSAVYFCASAPKVSYEQYFGPGTRLTVT.